The rows below give T cell receptor beta chains drawn from one sample of a study of cytomegalovirus exposure and HLA in healthy donors. Produced via immunoSEQ multiplex PCR; TCRdb's table is partial and in-frame only. The sample includes about 140,000 clones, 65% to 80% of them seen just once. Source material: PBMCs. These receptors were collected from a woman between 45 and 60 years old in good health and CMV-seropositive. CDR3s include the opening cysteine and the closing phenylalanine or tryptophan. Size is stated for part of the rows, as once, few or many counts, or as a class when the clone is expanded.

clone size,V gene,CDR3 protein
-,TRBV7-2,CASRRGQGFEKLFF
few,TRBV14,CASSQDNSHEQYF
-,TRBV5-1,CASSLSDGSYNEQFF
-,TRBV7-2,CASSSLGQNSPLHF
once,TRBV27,CASSLRDRGSGNYGYTF
-,TRBV6-1,CASSASGTAEAFF
-,TRBV7-3,CASSPSQNTGELFF
-,TRBV9,CASGVGQGEQYF
-,TRBV7-2,CASSLVGAQYGYTF
-,TRBV30,CAWSVTGSYNEQFF
once,TRBV4-2,CASSQLDRGLGNTIYF
-,TRBV5-6,CASSLQGASYGYTF
-,TRBV30,CAWTFLAGVRNEQFF
once,TRBV10-3,CAISGTDRLEAFF
-,TRBV5-1,CASSTLAGGTGELFF
few,TRBV28,CASSLGHLNQPQHF
-,TRBV7-2,CASNEQGSIQYF
-,TRBV28,CASSLRGQAFF
once,TRBV18,CASSPPGSGRGNTIYF
-,TRBV11-1,CASSLLQGAPYEQYF
-,TRBV27,CASSSPGSGSYEQYF
few,TRBV7-2,CASSLVEGAGYGYTF
once,TRBV6-5,CASSLTGTSGTGELFF
-,TRBV27,CASSLTLARETQYF
-,TRBV7-9,CASSLLVRGVTEAFF
-,TRBV9,CASSHREGRRSGNTIYF
-,TRBV7-2,CASSFGLPTDTQYF
once,TRBV7-9,CSSSLSPQGAYGYTF
-,TRBV7-2,CASSPMVGGATHEQFF
-,TRBV6-6,CASRDSGGGYNEQFF
-,TRBV5-4,CASSQTSGGYNEQFF
-,TRBV6-6,CASSQSGGTEAFF
-,TRBV5-1,CASSPAAGDEKLFF
-,TRBV15,CATSRARRGTNTIYF
-,TRBV2,CASSQDSYGYTF
-,TRBV7-9,CASSQVGGGVYEQYF
-,TRBV19,CASADRVQPQHF
once,TRBV30,CAWTQDSNYGYTF
-,TRBV5-4,CASSSSDLRGEKLFF
-,TRBV25-1,CASSAGTSGSQQYF
-,TRBV28,CASSPTYEQYF
-,TRBV10-3,CAISESAGLNQPQHF
-,TRBV7-9,CASSLFLDYGYTF
-,TRBV9,CASSPRRREGTEAFF
once,TRBV5-5,CASSMMQTYGYTF
few,TRBV2,CASSLLVTSGDHTDTQYF